These T cell receptor beta chains were read from a single sample in a study of T-cell memory formation after mild COVID-19. TCRdb re-called the 5' RACE reads through MiXCR, storing one row per CDR3 protein. The sample records around 450,000 distinct CDR3 sequences, roughly 26% being singletons. The sequenced sample was PBMCs or a T cell subset sorted from them (not recorded which). The receptor set was obtained from an adult woman who had mild COVID-19 (a few samples of this study predate the infection). Cell type and time point are not known. Each CDR3 is given with its conserved first and last residue.

v_gene	j_gene	CDR3aa
TRBV24-1	TRBJ1-5	CATSDPGQGGSNQPQHF
TRBV20-1	TRBJ2-1	CSAGGGGGYNEQFF
TRBV24-1	TRBJ2-1	CATSDSGTQYNEQFF
TRBV6-4	TRBJ2-3	CASSEAAGDRGDTQYF
TRBV9	TRBJ2-7	CASSPETARTGQYF
TRBV7-8	TRBJ2-2	CASSLGGPVWTGELFF
TRBV5-5	TRBJ2-2	CASSNGQGPGELFF
TRBV27	TRBJ2-3	CASWGREGPDTQYF
TRBV5-1	TRBJ2-7	CASSLGGQLTYEQYF
TRBV10-2	TRBJ2-1	CASRDRVSYNEQFF
TRBV5-5	TRBJ2-5	CASSFGLAGAETQYF
TRBV20-1	TRBJ1-5	CSARARGWQPQHF
TRBV9	TRBJ2-1	CASSVEGTSGRRSEQFF
TRBV6-2/TRBV6-3	TRBJ2-7	CASSYLYQGTYEQYF
TRBV4-1	TRBJ2-1	CASSQDYVNEQFF
TRBV5-1	TRBJ2-1	CASSLDLAGHRNEQFF
TRBV7-9	TRBJ1-2	CASSSQQGFGYTF
TRBV5-6	TRBJ2-7	CASGYRGGGIYEQYF
TRBV7-9	TRBJ1-2	CASSPGEGLSYTF
TRBV9	TRBJ2-5	CASSGTGTSGQETQYF
TRBV30	TRBJ1-1	CAWMLLGGKLNTEAFF
TRBV5-1	TRBJ1-2	CASSLGQTTYGYTF
TRBV14	TRBJ2-2	CASSQYTGSANTGELFF
TRBV14	TRBJ1-2	CASSQVELPWNGYTF
TRBV4-2	TRBJ2-7	CASSPGLGSYEQYF
TRBV12-3/TRBV12-4	TRBJ1-4	CASRANEKLFF
TRBV9	TRBJ2-1	CASSVKASGRAPNEQFF
TRBV4-2	TRBJ1-6	CASSQETRIRNSPLHF
TRBV9	TRBJ2-3	CASSVSGTTQYF
TRBV18	TRBJ1-1	CASSPRQGGMNTEAFF
TRBV20-1	TRBJ2-2	CSARDLTFGPELFF
TRBV9	TRBJ2-1	CASSASRAVGYNEQFF
TRBV20-1	TRBJ2-7	CSASNSLFYEQYF
TRBV20-1	TRBJ1-1	CSASGAPNTEAFF
TRBV5-1	TRBJ2-2	CASSFSQANTGELFF
TRBV5-6	TRBJ1-1	CASSFTIGEAFF
TRBV29-1	TRBJ2-7	CSVEVETGIDYEQYF
TRBV9	TRBJ1-1	CASSVGVPTEAFF
TRBV5-1	TRBJ1-4	CASSFGGSNEKLFF
TRBV6-6	TRBJ2-1	CASSYSQERAEQFF
TRBV6-5	TRBJ2-3	CASSYQGDRTDTQYF
TRBV11-2	TRBJ2-1	CASSPKAAGGGLNEQFF
TRBV11-2	TRBJ2-6	CASSYPRGPTRSGANVLTF
TRBV6-5	TRBJ1-1	CASSYEAGLTEAFF
TRBV12-3/TRBV12-4	TRBJ1-5	CASSLGAGVNQPQHF
TRBV4-3	TRBJ1-3	CASSQTAISGNTIYF
TRBV4-1	TRBJ2-7	CASSQVWGTYEQYF
TRBV5-1	TRBJ2-5	CASSYRTSLQETQYF
TRBV6-5	TRBJ2-7	CASSYSSGSEQYF
TRBV5-3	TRBJ1-5	CARSCRGPNQPQHF